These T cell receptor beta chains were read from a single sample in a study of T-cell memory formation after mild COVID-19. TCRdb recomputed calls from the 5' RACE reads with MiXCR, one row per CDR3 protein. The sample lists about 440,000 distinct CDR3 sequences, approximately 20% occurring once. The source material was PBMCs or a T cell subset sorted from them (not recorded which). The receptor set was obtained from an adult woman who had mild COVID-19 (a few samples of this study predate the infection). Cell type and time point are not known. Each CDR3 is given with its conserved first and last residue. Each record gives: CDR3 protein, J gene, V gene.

CDR3aa: CASSPLTVNNEQFF
j_gene: TRBJ2-1
v_gene: TRBV18

CDR3aa: CASSVGRDRMNTEAFF
j_gene: TRBJ1-1
v_gene: TRBV9

CDR3aa: CASNRDGTYEQYF
j_gene: TRBJ2-7
v_gene: TRBV9

CDR3aa: CATSRGVSGRITYNEQFF
j_gene: TRBJ2-1
v_gene: TRBV15

CDR3aa: CASRQERGAGGSYEQYF
j_gene: TRBJ2-7
v_gene: TRBV4-3

CDR3aa: CASSLTSPGQGATEAFF
j_gene: TRBJ1-1
v_gene: TRBV7-4

CDR3aa: CASSPTYRQYTFSGANVLTF
j_gene: TRBJ2-6
v_gene: TRBV6-5

CDR3aa: CASSLPDRNTEAFF
j_gene: TRBJ1-1
v_gene: TRBV3-1

CDR3aa: CSARSQGAVPTEAFF
j_gene: TRBJ1-1
v_gene: TRBV20-1

CDR3aa: CSAREGSSYNSPLHF
j_gene: TRBJ1-6
v_gene: TRBV20-1

CDR3aa: CASSPRTGYSGANVLTF
j_gene: TRBJ2-6
v_gene: TRBV7-3

CDR3aa: CASSRGPDRAGANVLTF
j_gene: TRBJ2-6
v_gene: TRBV12-3/TRBV12-4

CDR3aa: CASSSDGAETQYF
j_gene: TRBJ2-5
v_gene: TRBV6-5

CDR3aa: CASSLDTGYTF
j_gene: TRBJ1-2
v_gene: TRBV12-3/TRBV12-4

CDR3aa: CASSVATGFSYEQYF
j_gene: TRBJ2-7
v_gene: TRBV9

CDR3aa: CASSPRGYLGYEQYF
j_gene: TRBJ2-7
v_gene: TRBV4-1

CDR3aa: CASTQAGAEETQYF
j_gene: TRBJ2-5
v_gene: TRBV2

CDR3aa: CASSLRGGSTEAFF
j_gene: TRBJ1-1
v_gene: TRBV5-6

CDR3aa: CAIRTGAIDTDTQYF
j_gene: TRBJ2-3
v_gene: TRBV10-3

CDR3aa: CASSPLGTVEDRPQHF
j_gene: TRBJ1-5
v_gene: TRBV5-5

CDR3aa: CASSMTGGTGELFF
j_gene: TRBJ2-2
v_gene: TRBV19

CDR3aa: CASSQRHLNTEAFF
j_gene: TRBJ1-1
v_gene: TRBV7-2

CDR3aa: CATSLTGAYEQYF
j_gene: TRBJ2-7
v_gene: TRBV15

CDR3aa: CASSPSPSYGYTF
j_gene: TRBJ1-2
v_gene: TRBV18

CDR3aa: CASSQSAGYGNTEAFF
j_gene: TRBJ1-1
v_gene: TRBV4-1

CDR3aa: CASSLARGTGNTIYF
j_gene: TRBJ1-3
v_gene: TRBV11-2

CDR3aa: CASSPLGGDQFF
j_gene: TRBJ2-1
v_gene: TRBV18

CDR3aa: CASSVAQYNSPLHF
j_gene: TRBJ1-6
v_gene: TRBV9